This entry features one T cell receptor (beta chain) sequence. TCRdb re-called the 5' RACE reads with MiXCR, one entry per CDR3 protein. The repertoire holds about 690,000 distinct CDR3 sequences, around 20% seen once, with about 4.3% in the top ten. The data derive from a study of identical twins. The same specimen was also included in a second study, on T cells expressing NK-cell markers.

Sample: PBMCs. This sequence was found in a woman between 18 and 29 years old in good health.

CDR3 loop: CSVDGTSTEAFF. CDR3 sequence (DNA): TGCAGCGTCGATGGGACTTCCACTGAAGCTTTCTTT. The chain links TRBV29-1 to TRBJ1-1; D might be TRBD1 (5 bases). The CDR3 has 12 amino acids. Trimming pared 6 bases from V and 4 bases from J, leaving 12 bases between. Germline V gives CDR1 SQVTM, CDR2 ANQGSEA.